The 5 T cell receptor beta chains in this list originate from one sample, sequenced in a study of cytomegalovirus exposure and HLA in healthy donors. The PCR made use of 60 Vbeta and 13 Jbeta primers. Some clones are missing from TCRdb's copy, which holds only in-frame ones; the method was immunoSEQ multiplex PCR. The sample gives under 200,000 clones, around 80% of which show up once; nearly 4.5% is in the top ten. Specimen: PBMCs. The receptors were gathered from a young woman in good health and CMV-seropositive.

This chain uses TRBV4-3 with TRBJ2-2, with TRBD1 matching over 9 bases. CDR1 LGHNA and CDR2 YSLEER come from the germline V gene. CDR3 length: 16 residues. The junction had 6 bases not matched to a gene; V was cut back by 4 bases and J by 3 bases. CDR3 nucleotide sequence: TGCGCCAGCAGCCCCGGACAGGGGTACGACACCGGGGAGCTGTTTTTT. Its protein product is CASSPGQGYDTGELFF.

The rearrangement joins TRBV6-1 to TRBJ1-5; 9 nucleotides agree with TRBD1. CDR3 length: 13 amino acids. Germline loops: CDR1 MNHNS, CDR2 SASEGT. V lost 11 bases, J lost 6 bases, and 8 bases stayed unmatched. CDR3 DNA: TGTGCCGGAGGGACAGGGTTAGGTCAGCCCCAGCATTTT. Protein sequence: CAGGTGLGQPQHF.

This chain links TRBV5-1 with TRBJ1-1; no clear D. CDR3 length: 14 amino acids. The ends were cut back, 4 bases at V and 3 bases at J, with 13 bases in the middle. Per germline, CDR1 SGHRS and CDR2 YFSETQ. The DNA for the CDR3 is TGCGCCAGCAGCAACCAGGATTGGGACACTGAAGCTTTCTTT. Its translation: CASSNQDWDTEAFF. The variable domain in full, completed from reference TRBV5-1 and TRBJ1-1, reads KAGVTQTPRYLIKTRGQQVTLSCSPISGHRSVSWYQQTPGQGLQFLFEYFSETQRNKGNFPGRFSGRQFSNSRSEMNVSTLELGDSALYLCASSNQDWDTEAFFGQGTRLTVV.

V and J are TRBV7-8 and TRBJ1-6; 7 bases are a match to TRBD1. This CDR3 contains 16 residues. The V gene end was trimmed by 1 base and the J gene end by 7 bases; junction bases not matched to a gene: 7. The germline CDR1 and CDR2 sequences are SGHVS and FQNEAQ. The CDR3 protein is CASSLEPGQLNSPLHF. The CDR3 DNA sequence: TGTGCCAGCAGCTTAGAGCCGGGACAGCTAAATTCACCCCTCCACTTT.

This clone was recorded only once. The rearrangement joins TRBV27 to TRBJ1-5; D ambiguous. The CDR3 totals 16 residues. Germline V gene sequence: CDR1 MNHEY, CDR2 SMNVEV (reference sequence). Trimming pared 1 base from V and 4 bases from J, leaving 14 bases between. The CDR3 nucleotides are TGTGCCAGCAGTTTATATAGATCGGGGAATAATCAGCCCCAGCATTTT. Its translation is CASSLYRSGNNQPQHF.